This T cell receptor (beta chain) was captured by sequencing in a study of T cell clones after liver transplantation. The overall study: Third-party-reactive TCRbeta sequences from pre-transplant mixed lymphocyte reactions served as antigen-independent comparators. Three of eight recipients were HCV-positive; others had non-autoimmune, non-viral indications. Blood was drawn pre-transplant, before withdrawal, and after full or failed withdrawal.

The table came from immunoSEQ multiplex PCR; TCRdb's copy has only in-frame clones and leaves some out. Among 75,000 to 85,000 clones listed, 83% were seen once. Source: CD4+ T cells from blood, taken at the 22-month timepoint. This sequence was found in a human patient who received a liver transplant. Some of the T cells may derive from the graft donor.

CDR3 bases: TGTGCCAGTAGTATAGTAGCGGCTAACTATGGCTACACCTTC. Residues: CASSIVAANYGYTF. The chain uses TRBV19 and TRBJ1-2; unclear D gene. Trimming cost V 1 base and J 0 bases, with 6 bases left between them. The CDR3 loop spans 14 amino acids. Looked up from germline, CDR1 is LNHDA and CDR2 is SQIVND (reference sequence).